This entry describes one T cell receptor beta chain. CDR1 and CDR2 (germline): DFQATT, SNEGSKA (reference sequence). The CDR3 is 14 residues long. V shed 0 bases and J shed 11 bases, with 14 bases lying between them. These data come from a study of Graves' ophthalmopathy and Graves' hyperthyroidism. As for the study in general: Sampling took place at initial diagnosis, with peripheral blood obtained before any treatment.

Patients were diagnosed from clinical symptoms, serum thyroxine, TRAb, thyroid ultrasound and orbital computed tomography. Amplified TCR beta CDR3 regions were obtained using RNA transcripts as template. First-round RT-PCR relied on HTBI primers, and a second-round multiplex PCR came next. TCRdb re-called the multiplex PCR reads with MiXCR, one entry per CDR3 protein. The sample carries more than 300,000 distinct CDR3 sequences, 15% recorded once. J is TRBJ1-6 and V is TRBV20-1, with D tentatively TRBD1 (5 bases). This receptor was identified in a woman aged 18-30 years with stable Graves' hyperthyroidism. Sequences were obtained from peripheral blood. The CDR3 loop is CSARDRGSGAPLHF. The CDR3 nucleotides are TGCAGTGCTAGAGATCGGGGCTCGGGGGCACCCCTCCACTTT.